Reported below is one T cell receptor (beta chain). This CDR3 has 14 residues. Germline-derived CDR1 and CDR2 are MDHEN and SYDVKM. After removal of 4 bases from V and 8 bases from J, the junction contained 7 bases not matched to a gene. The data belong to a study of shared clonotypes between healthy human individuals. As originally analysed: In the immunoSEQ data, sequences were junction-only and lacked quality scores, so filtering differed. Generated by immunoSEQ multiplex PCR, the TCRdb table keeps only in-frame clones and is missing some. That table supplies the V and J calls and clone size; D and trimming were determined from the DNA. The table has about 470,000 clones, about four fifths seen once.

What was sequenced was PBMCs. This rearrangement joins TRBV28 to TRBJ2-2; 7 positions agree with TRBD2. The sequence was obtained from a woman aged 40-49 years in good health. Some clones in this sample may be carry-over from other donors' samples. The CDR3 here is CASSSAGLPGELFF. The CDR3 DNA sequence: TGTGCCAGCAGTTCAGCGGGACTTCCGGGGGAGCTGTTTTTT.